These 24 T cell receptor beta chains were all obtained from the same sample, sequenced in a study of shared clonotypes between healthy human individuals. Clones were read by immunoSEQ multiplex PCR, and TCRdb kept only the in-frame ones, dropping some. Altogether 2 million to 3 million clones are present, 93% being singletons, with the ten largest covering roughly 0.36%. The sample comprised naive CD4+ T cells from PBMCs. Subset specified: CD45RA+ positively selected. The origin of the receptors is a man aged 18 to 30 in good health. Some clones in this sample may be carry-over from other donors' samples.

The chain has TRBV7-2 and TRBJ2-3; D unclear. This CDR3 region has 14 residues. Germline V lookup: CDR1 SGHTA, CDR2 FQGNSA. Trimming removed 3 bases at V and 0 bases at J, with 7 bases between. CDR3 sequence reads: CASSFDMSTDTQYF. In DNA form, the CDR3 reads TGTGCCAGCAGCTTCGACATGAGCACAGATACGCAGTATTTT.

A single count supports this clone. The junction departs from germline at one end; a sequencing error may be responsible. This sequence joins TRBV6-1 and TRBJ2-3; 9 positions agree with TRBD1. Germline CDR1 MNHNS, CDR2 SASEGT. This CDR3 is built from 14 residues. DNA for the CDR3: TGTGCCAGCAGACGCACGGGAACCGGGACAGGGAACGATTTT. This gives the protein CASRRTGTGTGNDF.

The chain joins TRBV9 to TRBJ2-3; D not certain. The CDR3 is 16 residues long. V was cut by 1 base and J by 2 bases, with 14 bases left in between. CDR1 is SGDLS, CDR2 YYNGEE, per germline. The CDR3 is CASSVSSQVNTDTQYF. CDR3 DNA sequence: TGTGCCAGCAGCGTATCGTCCCAGGTCAACACAGATACGCAGTATTTT.

The chain has TRBV9 and TRBJ2-7; D may correspond to TRBD1 or TRBD2 (5 bases each). Germline V gene lookup returns CDR1 SGDLS and CDR2 YYNGEE. The CDR3 totals 14 residues. The V and J ends lost 4 bases and 0 bases respectively, with 11 bases between them. The DNA of the CDR3 is TGTGCCAGCAGCCGGGACGCCGGCTCCTACGAGCAGTACTTC. It codes for CASSRDAGSYEQYF.

The chain is built from TRBV10-1 and TRBJ2-3, with D uncertain. CDR1 WNHNN and CDR2 SYGVQD come from the germline V gene (reference sequence). The CDR3 length is 16 residues. Trimming took 3 bases from V and 0 from J, leaving 13 bases between them. CDR3 residues: CASSDALPGSTDTQYF. The CDR3 nucleotides read TGCGCCAGCAGTGACGCCCTACCGGGTAGCACAGATACGCAGTATTTT.

This clone has just one count. The chain recombines TRBV4-1 with TRBJ2-6; the D is unclear. The ends were cut back, 0 bases at V and 0 bases at J, with 15 bases in the middle. Germline V CDR1 and CDR2: MGHRA, YSYEKL. This CDR3 has 19 amino acids. The CDR3 sequence: CASSQDDLTMLSGANVLTF. The CDR3 DNA is TGCGCCAGCAGCCAAGATGACCTAACGATGCTCTCTGGGGCCAACGTCCTGACTTTC.

This rearrangement joins TRBV5-1 to TRBJ1-1; 10 nucleotides match TRBD1. The CDR3 is 15 amino acids. Germline CDR1 and CDR2: SGHRS and YFSETQ. The V gene end was trimmed by 4 bases and the J gene end by 5 bases; junction bases not matched to a gene: 8. CDR3 nucleotide sequence: TGCGCCAGCAGCCCGGGGACAGGGGAGGGAACTGAAGCTTTCTTT. Protein: CASSPGTGEGTEAFF.

The chain combines TRBV5-1 with TRBJ2-3; the match to TRBD1 covers 8 bases. Trimming cost V 2 bases and J 6 bases; bases outside gene matches: 5. The CDR3 length is 14 residues. The germline V gene encodes CDR1 SGHRS and CDR2 YFSETQ. The CDR3 sequence: CASSFGTGWDTQYF. The CDR3 coding sequence is TGCGCCAGCAGCTTCGGGACAGGTTGGGATACGCAGTATTTT.

The V and J genes are TRBV7-2 and TRBJ2-2; TRBD2 agrees at 8 bases. Unmatched junction bases numbered 0, after V lost 0 bases and J lost 0 bases. The CDR3 is 16 residues long. Germline V lookup: CDR1 SGHTA, CDR2 FQGNSA. In DNA, the CDR3 is TGTGCCAGCAGCTTAGCACTAGCGGCGAACACCGGGGAGCTGTTTTTT. It encodes CASSLALAANTGELFF.

The gene calls are TRBV7-9 and TRBJ2-2; possibly TRBD1 or TRBD2 for D (5 bases each). Trimming removed 2 bases at V and 1 base at J, with 11 bases between. CDR3 length: 16 amino acids. Per germline, CDR1 SEHNR and CDR2 FQNEAQ (reference sequence). The CDR3 sequence is CASSLLGVRNTGELFF. CDR3 coding DNA: TGTGCCAGCAGCTTATTGGGGGTGCGGAACACCGGGGAGCTGTTTTTT.

The table lists this clone with a few counts. V gene TRBV27 combines with J gene TRBJ2-2, with D hard to call. Germline V gives CDR1 MNHEY, CDR2 SMNVEV (reference sequence). The CDR3 is 16 amino acids. V was cut by 6 bases and J by 0 bases, with 14 bases left in between. The CDR3 DNA reads TGTGCCAGCAGCCGTCCGTTGTCTGCGAACACCGGGGAGCTGTTTTTT. Its protein is CASSRPLSANTGELFF.

The rearrangement links TRBV7-6 to TRBJ1-1; D gene ambiguous. The ends were cut back, 5 bases at V and 1 base at J, with 11 bases in the middle. The CDR3 loop spans 14 amino acids. Germline lookup yields CDR1 SGHVS and CDR2 FNYEAQ. The CDR3 DNA follows: TGTGCCAGCAGCAAATTGGCTGGGAACACTGAAGCTTTCTTT. Protein product: CASSKLAGNTEAFF. Combining the CDR3 with reference TRBV7-6 and TRBJ1-1 gives the whole variable domain GAGVSQSPRYKVTKRGQDVALRCDPISGHVSLYWYRQALGQGPEFLTYFNYEAQQDKSGLPNDRFSAERPEGSISTLTIQRTEQRDSAMYRCASSKLAGNTEAFFGQGTRLTVV.

The chain recombines TRBV5-1 with TRBJ2-5, with a weak D call TRBD1 (5 bases). The DNA end is a closer match to TRBJ2-7, so the J assignment may be wrong. From germline, CDR1 is SGHRS and CDR2 YFSETQ. The CDR3 is 16 amino acids. The CDR3 nucleotides are TGCGCCAGCAGCGGGGCTTTGTCCGATAGTACCTACGAGCAGTACTTC. It is translated as CASSGALSDSTYEQYF.

The genes are TRBV7-2 and TRBJ2-7; 8 bases align to TRBD2. CDR3 size: 16 residues. The V and J ends lost 5 bases and 2 bases, in that order; junction bases with no gene match: 11. CDR1 and CDR2 from the germline V gene are SGHTA and FQGNSA. CDR3 in amino acids: CASSPPGGRRTYEQYF. CDR3 in DNA: TGTGCCAGCAGCCCCCCCGGCGGGAGGCGAACCTACGAGCAGTACTTC.

The rearrangement uses TRBV7-8 and TRBJ1-1; tentatively, D is TRBD1 (5 bases). The CDR3 runs 17 residues. Trimming took 5 bases from V and 1 from J, leaving 20 bases between them. The germline V gene has CDR1 SGHVS and CDR2 FQNEAQ. Here the CDR3 DNA reads TGTGCCAGCAGCCCTAGGGGCGGTTGGCAGACGAACACTGAAGCTTTCTTT. It translates to CASSPRGGWQTNTEAFF.

The J gene is TRBJ2-1, the V gene TRBV4-3; 11 bases agree with TRBD2. This CDR3 comprises 17 residues. Germline V lookup: CDR1 LGHNA, CDR2 YSLEER. V trimming: 2 bases; J trimming: 4 bases; junction bases outside the gene matches: 7. The CDR3 coding sequence is TGCGCCAGCAGCCAACTTATTAGCGGGAGGGGTTACAATGAGCAGTTCTTC. This encodes CASSQLISGRGYNEQFF.

The rearrangement uses TRBV7-9 and TRBJ1-2; D ambiguous. The V end was cut by 2 bases, the J end by 4 bases, with 14 bases between. Germline V CDR1 and CDR2: SEHNR, FQNEAQ (reference sequence). This CDR3 contains 15 residues. CDR3 DNA: TGTGCCAGCAGCTTATTGATTGGTCCTGTCTATGGCTACACCTTC. As protein: CASSLLIGPVYGYTF.

The V and J genes are TRBV6-5 and TRBJ1-1, with 7 bases aligning to TRBD1. V dropped 6 bases and J dropped 4; count of bases not matched to a gene: 8. This CDR3 region has 14 residues. Germline V gene sequence: CDR1 MNHEY, CDR2 SVGAGI. CDR3 nucleotides: TGTGCCAGCAGGATAGACAGGGAGGGCACTGAAGCTTTCTTT. It is translated as CASRIDREGTEAFF.

The chain joins TRBV2 to TRBJ1-4; TRBD1 matches 9 bases. The CDR3 runs 15 residues. The V segment lost 5 bases and the J segment 5 bases; nucleotides outside the gene matches: 6. Germline V gene data show CDR1 as SNHLY and CDR2 as FYNNEI. For the CDR3, the DNA is TGTGCCAGCAGTAAGCGGACAGGGGACAATGAAAAACTGTTTTTT. Its translation is CASSKRTGDNEKLFF.

The V gene is TRBV10-1, the J gene TRBJ2-7; D may be TRBD1 or TRBD2 (6 bases each). The CDR3 totals 22 residues. Germline V CDR1 and CDR2: WNHNN, SYGVQD (reference sequence). The V end lost 6 bases, the J end lost 7 bases, and 43 bases lay between the germline ends. CDR3 nucleotide sequence: TGCGCCAGCAGCGACGTGTGGGGGGCCGGGGGAGTCTGGCCGACTTCGGATCGGGAGCAGTACTTC. Encoded protein: CASSDVWGAGGVWPTSDREQYF.

The DNA of the CDR3 is TGTGCCAGCTCACCGCTTTCCACATACGAGCAGTACTTC. It codes for CASSPLSTYEQYF. This sequence joins TRBV18 and TRBJ2-7; D not resolved. The V end lost 3 bases, the J end lost 4 bases, and 10 bases lay between the germline ends. Germline V lookup: CDR1 KGHSH, CDR2 LQKENI. CDR3 length equals 13 residues.

V usage is TRBV5-8 and J usage is TRBJ1-4; no firm D call. Germline-derived CDR1 and CDR2 are SGHTS and YDEGEE. The CDR3 totals 13 residues. With 6 bases removed from V and 8 bases from J, the gap between germline ends came to 14 bases. The CDR3 loop is CASTPSPKEKLFF. The CDR3 DNA is TGTGCCAGCACTCCTAGCCCCAAAGAAAAACTGTTTTTT.

The CDR3 spells CASSLAAAGPYEQYF. CDR3 coding DNA: TGCGCCAGCAGCTTGGCTGCAGCGGGGCCCTACGAGCAGTACTTC. The chain has TRBV5-1 and TRBJ2-7; 7 nucleotides agree with TRBD2. The CDR3 runs to 15 residues. CDR1 is SGHRS and CDR2 is YFSETQ in the germline V gene. V trimming: 0 bases; J trimming: 2 bases; junction bases outside the gene matches: 5.

This chain joins TRBV2 and TRBJ2-7, with 7 positions matching TRBD2. Looked up from germline, CDR1 is SNHLY and CDR2 is FYNNEI. CDR3 size: 16 residues. Trimming at V came to 4 bases and at J to 5 bases, leaving 14 bases not matched to a gene. The CDR3 nucleotides are TGTGCCAGCAGTGTCTCTCTAGCGGAAGCCCGCCACGAGCAGTACTTC. Translation gives CASSVSLAEARHEQYF.